Listed below are T cell receptor beta chains from one sample, sequenced in a study of T cell changes during pregnancy in multiple sclerosis. The data were produced by immunoSEQ multiplex PCR, yet TCRdb's version contains in-frame clones alone and is incomplete. The table includes approximately 99,000 clones, 75% to 95% detected once. Sequenced material: peripheral blood, taken in the second trimester of pregnancy. The receptors come from a female donor in good health, enrolled as a control in a pregnancy study. Both conserved end residues are part of each CDR3. The D gene is left open where the match is weak.

.	TRBJ1-1	TRBV2	TGTGCCAGCAGTCGTTCCAACACTGAAGCTTTCTTT	CASSRSNTEAFF
.	TRBJ2-2	TRBV6-5	TGTGCCAGCAGTTACTCGTACAGGGTTGATACCGGGGAGCTGTTTTTT	CASSYSYRVDTGELFF
.	TRBJ2-3	TRBV7-2	TGTGCCAGCAGCTTAGATCAGGGTACGCAGTATTTT	CASSLDQGTQYF
TRBD2	TRBJ2-7	TRBV19	TGTGCCAGTAGTCCGTCCGCGAGACTAGCGGGAAGGGAGCAGTACTTC	CASSPSARLAGREQYF
TRBD1	TRBJ2-7	TRBV6-1	TGTGCCAGCAGAACAGGGGAGCACGAGCAGTACTTC	CASRTGEHEQYF
TRBD1	TRBJ1-2	TRBV18	TGTGCCAGCTCACCAGGACAGGGTAACTATGGCTACACCTTC	CASSPGQGNYGYTF
TRBD1	TRBJ1-1	TRBV18	TGTGCCAGCTCACCTGATCTTCTGACAGGGGGCCTTAACACTGAAGCTTTCTTT	CASSPDLLTGGLNTEAFF
.	TRBJ2-3	TRBV28	TGTGCCAGCAGTGGAATTAGGCAGGGGTCGGGGACAGATACGCAGTATTTT	CASSGIRQGSGTDTQYF
.	TRBJ2-2	TRBV14	TGTGCCAGCAGCCGGTCGCGACTACGCACCGGGGAGCTGTTTTTT	CASSRSRLRTGELFF
TRBD1	TRBJ2-1	TRBV10-2	TGCGCCAGCAGGCCGGGACAGGGTTCCCCCCACCCCTCTTACAATGAGCAGTTCTTC	CASRPGQGSPHPSYNEQFF
.	TRBJ2-2	TRBV9	TGTGCCAGCAGCGTAACTGGGTCGGGCACCGGGGAGCTGTTTTTT	CASSVTGSGTGELFF
.	TRBJ1-1	TRBV18	TGTGCCAGCTCCCAGGGGCGCACTGAAGCTTTCTTT	CASSQGRTEAFF
.	TRBJ2-7	TRBV6-5	TGTGCCAGCAGTTACGCAGGGGCCTACGAGCAGTACTTC	CASSYAGAYEQYF
.	TRBJ1-5	TRBV4-3	TGCGCCAGCAGCCAAGATTTGAGCCTTCGGCAGCCCCAGCATTTT	CASSQDLSLRQPQHF